This is a list of T cell receptor beta chains from one sample in a study of blood T cell repertoires in COVID-19. Clones were read by immunoSEQ multiplex PCR, and TCRdb kept only the in-frame ones, dropping some. The sample yields 190,000 or so clones, about 90% seen once. The sample comprised PBMCs or T cells enriched from blood (not recorded which). The receptor set was obtained from a young woman who had recovered from COVID-19. Each CDR3 is given with its conserved first and last residue. A D gene is named only where the DNA matches it firmly. Part of the rows lack a size; the others show once, few, many or a class for expanded clones.

length	V	J	D	size	DNA	CDR3
13	TRBV20-1	TRBJ2-7	.	.	TGCAGTGCTAGTGATGGGGGGTGCTACGAGCAGTACTTC	CSASDGGCYEQYF
16	TRBV7-8	TRBJ2-7	TRBD2	.	TGTGCCAGCAGCCAAGGGACTCGTAGCGGGCTCTACGAGCAGTACTTC	CASSQGTRSGLYEQYF
13	TRBV7-2	TRBJ1-2	.	.	TGTGCCAGCAGCCCTACAGGGAAACATGGCTACACCTTC	CASSPTGKHGYTF
12	TRBV12-3/TRBV12-4	TRBJ2-7	.	.	TGTGCCAGTACAGGAGACTCCTACGAGCAGTACTTC	CASTGDSYEQYF
17	TRBV4-1	TRBJ1-4	.	.	TGCGCCAGCAGCCCGAACCTCTGGGCCGCAACTAATGAAAAACTGTTTTTT	CASSPNLWAATNEKLFF
15	TRBV6-5	TRBJ1-1	.	.	TGTGCCAGCAGGTCGGGGGTGGGGATGAACACTGAAGCTTTCTTT	CASRSGVGMNTEAFF
16	TRBV6-1	TRBJ2-2	TRBD2	.	TGTGCCAGCAGTGAATTCAGTAACGCGGGAGCCGGGGAGCTGTTTTTT	CASSEFSNAGAGELFF
14	TRBV20-1	TRBJ2-7	TRBD2	.	TGCAGTGCTAGTGGGACTAGCAGCCCCTACGAGCAGTACTTC	CSASGTSSPYEQYF
12	TRBV19	TRBJ1-1	.	once	TGTGCCAGTAGTATTGGGCAGGGAGAAGCTTTCTTT	CASSIGQGEAFF
18	TRBV14	TRBJ1-1	TRBD1	once	TGTGCCAGCAGCCAAGATCTCGGGGCAGGGGGCTCTTGGACTGAAGCTTTCTTT	CASSQDLGAGGSWTEAFF
13	TRBV30	TRBJ1-4	.	.	TGTGCCTGGAGTGTAGGAGGATTTGAAAAACTGTTTTTT	CAWSVGGFEKLFF
16	TRBV7-2	TRBJ1-1	.	.	TGTGCCAGCAGCTTAATCGACGTTGGGAGCGGGACTGAAGCTTTCTTT	CASSLIDVGSGTEAFF
15	TRBV9	TRBJ1-5	TRBD1	.	TGTGCCAGCAGCCCGACAGGGGGGGCCAATCAGCCCCAGCATTTT	CASSPTGGANQPQHF
18	TRBV7-8	TRBJ1-3	.	.	TGTGCCAGCAGCTTCACCTCTCGGGGAGCACTCTCTGGAAACACCATATATTTT	CASSFTSRGALSGNTIYF
16	TRBV27	TRBJ1-3	TRBD1	.	TGTGCCAGCAGTCTAAGCGGACAGGGGACCGGAAACACCATATATTTT	CASSLSGQGTGNTIYF
14	TRBV5-5	TRBJ1-3	.	.	TGTGCCAGCAGCGAGGAGGGGCAAGGAAACACCATATATTTT	CASSEEGQGNTIYF
15	TRBV5-4	TRBJ1-1	TRBD1	.	TGTGCCAGCAGCTCTCAGGGGGCTAGGAACACTGAAGCTTTCTTT	CASSSQGARNTEAFF
14	TRBV11-2	TRBJ2-2	.	.	TGTGCCAGCAGCTTTGAGGGGAACACCGGGGAGCTGTTTTTT	CASSFEGNTGELFF
16	TRBV6-5	TRBJ1-5	.	.	TGTGCCAGCAGTTACAGGAGGCCGTATAGCAATCAGCCCCAGCATTTT	CASSYRRPYSNQPQHF
13	TRBV2	TRBJ1-2	.	few	TGTGCCAGCAGTGATCGGCCAGGGGCTGGCTACACCTTC	CASSDRPGAGYTF
13	TRBV19	TRBJ2-7	TRBD2	.	TGTGCCAGTAGTACTAGCGGGGGTCCCGAGCAGTACTTC	CASSTSGGPEQYF
15	TRBV9	TRBJ2-3	.	many	TGTGCCAGCAGCCGCCGTATGGTAGTCACAGATACGCAGTATTTT	CASSRRMVVTDTQYF
14	TRBV6-5	TRBJ1-2	TRBD1	once	TGTGCCAGCAGGTCGGGACAGGCTGACTATGGCTACACCTTC	CASRSGQADYGYTF
18	TRBV7-3	TRBJ2-3	TRBD2	.	TGTGCCAGCAGCTTACTCGGGACTAGCGGGGGAAGCACAGATACGCAGTATTTT	CASSLLGTSGGSTDTQYF
14	TRBV29-1	TRBJ2-3	.	.	TGCAGCGTACCGAGGGAGACTAGCACAGATACGCAGTATTTT	CSVPRETSTDTQYF
17	TRBV9	TRBJ2-2	.	.	TGTGCCAGCAGCGTAGAGGCGAGGGGGACCAACACCGGGGAGCTGTTTTTT	CASSVEARGTNTGELFF
16	TRBV7-9	TRBJ2-5	.	.	TGTGCCAGCAGCCTTTATGAGACAGGAGTACAAGAGACCCAGTACTTC	CASSLYETGVQETQYF
11	TRBV10-3	TRBJ1-2	TRBD1	once	TGTGCCACCAGCGACAGGGACGGCTACACCTTC	CATSDRDGYTF
16	TRBV4-1	TRBJ1-5	.	.	TGCGCCAGCAGCCAAGATGGCGGGGCTAGCAATCAGCCCCAGCATTTT	CASSQDGGASNQPQHF
14	TRBV5-8	TRBJ2-7	.	.	TGTGCCAGCAGCTTGCGAGGGGGCTCCTACGAGCAGTACTTC	CASSLRGGSYEQYF
15	TRBV30	TRBJ2-3	.	.	TGTGCCTGGAGTGGGGAGGCAGGGTTTCAAGATACGCAGTATTTT	CAWSGEAGFQDTQYF
14	TRBV29-1	TRBJ2-3	.	.	TGCAGCGTTGGGAGGGGGGGGATCACAGATACGCAGTATTTT	CSVGRGGITDTQYF
13	TRBV5-6	TRBJ1-2	TRBD1	.	TGTGCCAGCAGCTGGACAGGAGATTATGGCTACACCTTC	CASSWTGDYGYTF
15	TRBV4-2	TRBJ2-7	.	.	TGTGCCAGCAGCCAACCGGGACAAACCCTCTACGAGCAGTACTTC	CASSQPGQTLYEQYF
15	TRBV28	TRBJ1-5	.	.	TGTGCCAGCAGTTTATCCACAGGGTTCAATCAGCCCCAGCATTTT	CASSLSTGFNQPQHF
17	TRBV5-1	TRBJ2-1	TRBD2	.	TGCGCCAGCAGCTTGGCCGTCGCGACTGGGGGGGACAATGAGCAGTTCTTC	CASSLAVATGGDNEQFF
14	TRBV30	TRBJ1-2	.	.	TGTGCCTGGAATGATGAAACAGCCAACTATGGCTACACCTTC	CAWNDETANYGYTF
13	TRBV12-3/TRBV12-4	TRBJ2-3	.	.	TGTGCCAGCAGTAGAATCGAGGCAGATACGCAGTATTTT	CASSRIEADTQYF
16	TRBV6-4	TRBJ2-3	TRBD2	.	TGTGCCAGTAAGGTCTCGGGACTAGCGGACACACTTACGCAGTATTTT	CASKVSGLADTLTQYF
15	TRBV7-3	TRBJ2-1	TRBD1	once	TGTGCCAGCAGCTCGGGACAGTCACTTCTCGATGAGCAGTTCTTC	CASSSGQSLLDEQFF
15	TRBV2	TRBJ1-6	TRBD1	.	TGTGCCAGCAGTCCACGTACAGGGGCGAATTCACCCCTCCACTTT	CASSPRTGANSPLHF